Listed below are T cell receptor beta chains from one sample, sequenced in a study of blood T cell repertoires in COVID-19. TCRdb's copy holds only in-frame clones and misses some; the assay was immunoSEQ multiplex PCR. The repertoire holds 230,000 or so clones, with about 88% as singletons. Sequencing was performed on PBMCs or T cells enriched from blood (not recorded which). The receptors stem from a woman aged 25 to 39 who had recovered from COVID-19. Both conserved end residues are part of each CDR3. Fields, in order: V gene, D gene, J gene, CDR3 protein. A D gene is named only where the DNA matches it firmly.

v_call: TRBV5-5
d_call: NA
j_call: TRBJ1-3
cdr3_aa: CASSLDGNRDTIYF

v_call: TRBV11-2
d_call: NA
j_call: TRBJ1-1
cdr3_aa: CASSLNSGGRVNTEAFF

v_call: TRBV9
d_call: TRBD1
j_call: TRBJ2-4
cdr3_aa: CASSRTGVNIQYF

v_call: TRBV4-2
d_call: TRBD2
j_call: TRBJ2-7
cdr3_aa: CASSQGGLAGEGDEQYF

v_call: TRBV7-3
d_call: NA
j_call: TRBJ2-1
cdr3_aa: CASSPHGLGQRYNEQFF

v_call: TRBV2
d_call: TRBD2
j_call: TRBJ2-3
cdr3_aa: CASSVSSGGGDTQYF

v_call: TRBV19
d_call: NA
j_call: TRBJ1-2
cdr3_aa: CASSQGNGYTF

v_call: TRBV6-5
d_call: TRBD1
j_call: TRBJ1-1
cdr3_aa: CASSYSPAGGTEAFF

v_call: TRBV5-1
d_call: TRBD1
j_call: TRBJ1-4
cdr3_aa: CASSFRQGEGEKLFF

v_call: TRBV3-1/TRBV3-2
d_call: TRBD2
j_call: TRBJ2-7
cdr3_aa: CASSQERSGGSRILYEQYF

v_call: TRBV6-5
d_call: TRBD1
j_call: TRBJ1-2
cdr3_aa: CATATGGYGYTF

v_call: TRBV12-5
d_call: NA
j_call: TRBJ2-5
cdr3_aa: CASGGDQETQYF

v_call: TRBV4-3
d_call: NA
j_call: TRBJ1-1
cdr3_aa: CASSQVPGVWGTEAFF

v_call: TRBV27
d_call: TRBD2
j_call: TRBJ2-7
cdr3_aa: CASWGLAGRPTYEQYF

v_call: TRBV11-2
d_call: TRBD1
j_call: TRBJ2-7
cdr3_aa: CASSLGQGIIYEQYF

v_call: TRBV11-1
d_call: TRBD1
j_call: TRBJ2-3
cdr3_aa: CASGTGGPDTQYF

v_call: TRBV5-5
d_call: TRBD2
j_call: TRBJ2-3
cdr3_aa: CASSLGLASDTQYF

v_call: TRBV7-2
d_call: NA
j_call: TRBJ1-6
cdr3_aa: CASSRPAVGSPLHF

v_call: TRBV7-8
d_call: NA
j_call: TRBJ1-5
cdr3_aa: CASSSREGYQPQHF

v_call: TRBV2
d_call: TRBD2
j_call: TRBJ2-7
cdr3_aa: CASSGLAGEQYF

v_call: TRBV30
d_call: TRBD1
j_call: TRBJ1-1
cdr3_aa: CAWSGPPDRAGTEAFF

v_call: TRBV2
d_call: TRBD1
j_call: TRBJ1-5
cdr3_aa: CASSPGQGGQGPQHF

v_call: TRBV5-8
d_call: NA
j_call: TRBJ2-1
cdr3_aa: CASSLARGAYNEQFF

v_call: TRBV5-5
d_call: TRBD1
j_call: TRBJ1-2
cdr3_aa: CASSLEGQSYGYTF

v_call: TRBV7-9
d_call: NA
j_call: TRBJ2-7
cdr3_aa: CASSLGTAPSEQYF

v_call: TRBV7-6
d_call: TRBD2
j_call: TRBJ2-3
cdr3_aa: CASSLATAGGPDTQYF

v_call: TRBV12-5
d_call: TRBD2
j_call: TRBJ2-5
cdr3_aa: CASTGTSGYQETQYF

v_call: TRBV11-3
d_call: TRBD2
j_call: TRBJ2-1
cdr3_aa: CASSPGTSNNEQFF

v_call: TRBV7-8
d_call: TRBD2
j_call: TRBJ2-1
cdr3_aa: CASSGAVRVAGDSYNEQFF

v_call: TRBV3-1/TRBV3-2
d_call: NA
j_call: TRBJ1-2
cdr3_aa: CASSQVAGNYGYTF

v_call: TRBV10-2
d_call: TRBD1
j_call: TRBJ1-2
cdr3_aa: CASTPGQSNYGYTF

v_call: TRBV5-1
d_call: TRBD2
j_call: TRBJ2-2
cdr3_aa: CASSTRTSGGNTGELFF

v_call: TRBV7-3
d_call: NA
j_call: TRBJ2-1
cdr3_aa: CASSLASDNEQFF

v_call: TRBV14
d_call: NA
j_call: TRBJ2-7
cdr3_aa: CASSQTPYEQYF

v_call: TRBV3-1/TRBV3-2
d_call: NA
j_call: TRBJ1-2
cdr3_aa: CASSQTPTVNYGYTF

v_call: TRBV11-2
d_call: NA
j_call: TRBJ1-2
cdr3_aa: CASSLPRVGGYGYTF

v_call: TRBV18
d_call: TRBD1
j_call: TRBJ1-1
cdr3_aa: CASSPTGQGGAFF

v_call: TRBV5-1
d_call: NA
j_call: TRBJ2-3
cdr3_aa: CASSLGTVSTDTQYF

v_call: TRBV21-1
d_call: NA
j_call: TRBJ1-1
cdr3_aa: CASSDRPTGPPMAFF